The TCR beta chain described here comes from a study of shared clonotypes between healthy human individuals (TCRdb year 2020). In the study overall: The cohort included a few men and a couple of women between 18 and 49 years of age. For each donor, CD4 naive and CD4 memory were each given three plates, CD8 naive was given two plates, and CD8 memory was given one plate. The study deeply sequenced blood TCR repertoires of about 5 healthy adults to estimate repertoire size and the extent of clonotype sharing between individuals. Different laboratories and diverse techniques were used to prepare libraries and sequence TCR repertoires, to increase sequencing depth and limit assay-specific biases. Each donor's leukapheresis produced roughly between roughly 0.85 and 10 billion PBMCs. Study-level results and caveats: The genetic and exposure-history diversity represented was limited by the small number of donors. Rarefaction of sorted-subset datasets indicated incomplete sequencing despite the large sequencing depth. Based on pairwise subsampling, the degree of clonotype sharing among donors was expected to be affected by sequencing depth. Naive subsets generally had larger estimated clonotype richness than memory subsets. Compared with non-shared clonotypes, the clonotypes found in all four sorted-subset donors had higher generation probabilities. Only blood was sampled, and tissue TCR repertoires likely differ from those in blood. Across several donors, approximately 5% of naive CD4, 3.5% of naive CD8, 2% to 2.5% of memory CD4, and roughly 0.4% of memory CD8 clonotypes were shared.

CD8 naive samples were CD45RO-negative cells positively selected for CCR7, giving a CD45RA+CCR7+ population that excluded TemRA cells. The donors were healthy, HIV-negative adults with no recently reported acute infections or vaccinations. Every donor was a Caucasian adult living in Nashville, Tennessee, USA. After blood collection by leukapheresis, PBMCs were isolated using Ficoll-Histopaque density gradient centrifugation and then cryopreserved in the vapor phase of liquid nitrogen. Purity and quantity of every magnetically sorted T cell population were checked by analytical flow cytometry. From each sorted fraction, genomic DNA was isolated and quantified by UV absorbance on a Nanodrop 2000c. TCR CDR3 regions were amplified from genomic DNA by multiplex PCR using the deep immunoSEQ assay. For each cell subset, the extracted genomic DNA was distributed evenly across all wells of several immunoSEQ 96-well plates, and each plate served as one replicate. For sorted subsets, approximately 200 ng of genomic DNA, equivalent to 30,000 or so T cell genomes, went into each replicate PCR. Purified libraries were quantified with a Qubit 3.0 fluorometer, sized on a Bioanalyzer 2100, and re-quantified with the KAPA Library Quantification kit. Each immunoSEQ 96-well plate was sequenced on its own single-read 150-cycle Illumina NextSeq 550 flow cell. The authors' pipeline ran thus. Because only junctional sequences without quality scores were contained in the immunoSEQ output, filtering matching that applied to full-length reads could not be performed. To assign V/J genes and CDR3, sequences were annotated using PyIR, a Python wrapper for IgBLAST v1.9, with IMGT germline references. Reads were filtered out if the reads had weak V/J assignments (E-value above 1e-6), no CDR3, stop codons, out-of-frame junctions, or ambiguous translated residues. V3J clonotypes were defined as sequences sharing the same inferred V gene, J gene, and CDR3 amino acid sequence. The percentage overlap between two repertoires was calculated by dividing the number of shared unique clonotypes by the size of the smaller repertoire. Repertoire richness was assessed with RTK rarefaction, the Chao1 estimator, and Recon v2.1 estimates of unobserved clonotypes. Generation probabilities were computed with OLGA for all TCRbeta clonotypes obtained by the gDNA method from several donors. In its TCRdb copy, this immuneACCESS table keeps in-frame sequences only and misses some clones. Where compared with another copy, unresolved V genes explain less than half of these, and the others have no known cause. V and J calls and clone size are given by that table; D and trimming were obtained from the DNA. Present in this sample are around 2,000,000 clones, about 95% of which were seen just once. The ten largest clones represent 1% to 1.3% of the sample.

From the germline V gene (reference sequence), CDR1 is MNHNY and CDR2 is SVGAGI. CDR3 length: 13 amino acids, cysteine to phenylalanine. Solely the CDR3 DNA is kept, with 39 bases framed from the first base. The germline ends are 10 bases apart after V is trimmed by 7 bases and J by 1 base. As to this clone: Its antigen remains unidentified. The record has no base qualities; no much larger clone is one base away.

The specimen sequenced was naive CD8+ T cells sorted from blood. The intended sense of this specimen's cell subset or site label: CD45RA+CCR7+. The chain was built from TRBV6-6 and TRBJ2-5, with the D segment identity uncertain. This TCR was sampled from a man aged 18-30 years in good health. The nucleotide sequence is TGTGCCAGCACCCCGGGCCTCCAAGAGACCCAGTACTTC. This translates into CASTPGLQETQYF.